The present T cell receptor (beta chain) was sequenced within a study of T-cell reconstitution after alpha-beta-depleted transplantation in children (dated by TCRdb to about 2016). For the wider study: Using TCR repertoire profiling, the study quantitatively followed how T-cell immune reconstitution unfolded in children after TCRalphabeta/CD19-depleted allogeneic hematopoietic cell transplantation.

Results the study describes overall, beyond this receptor: About two months after transplant, the apparently early recovery of alphabetaT-cell counts reportedly depended on just several hundred clones that had expanded rapidly and came from non-depleted graft cells. Hyperexpanded clone frequencies declined over subsequent months; after one year, T-cell counts and TCRbeta diversity were mostly attributed to newly produced T cells. In some patients, high TCRbeta diversity at day 60 was attributed to recipient T cells and intrathymic progenitors that had survived conditioning.

A remark on this clonotype: This receptor's antigen is unknown. No per-base quality is available; no much larger clone lies one base away.

Receptors were amplified or captured by PCR. The data were produced on an Illumina HiSeq 2500. TCR libraries were prepared with molecular barcoding, using unique molecular identifiers to normalize TCRbeta repertoire quantification. The raw public data were reprocessed by TCRdb itself: fastp quality trimming at Q25, MiXCR clonotype calling, in-frame beta chains only. A single entry per CDR3 protein holds the most common genes and DNA from its merged rows. Counted in this sample were about 290,000 distinct CDR3 sequences; roughly 7.8% of them appeared once. The ten largest clones capture about 9.1% of the sample. The V end loses 5 bases and the J end loses 4 bases, and a stretch of 26 bases separates them. According to the germline V gene (reference sequence), CDR1 reads DFQATT and CDR2 reads SNEGSKA. Taken from cysteine to phenylalanine, the CDR3 has 17 residues. The sequence is cut down to CDR3 DNA, 51 bases in frame from base 1.

The label giving this sample's treatment or condition can be read as: allogeneic hematopoietic cell transplantation with graft depleted of TCRalphabeta T cells and CD19 B cells. TCRalphabeta/CD19-depleted allogeneic hematopoietic cell grafts were given to the transplant recipients, all of whom were children. The starting material was peripheral blood, obtained 360 days after TCRalphabeta/CD19-depleted stem cell transplant. This receptor was obtained from a female patient between 2 and 10 years old who had a stem cell transplant for Fanconi anemia, so the T cells may come from the graft donor. The chain links TRBV20-1 with TRBJ1-2, with TRBD1 as a weak D call on 6 bases. CDR3 protein: CSAGPQGRGTEVYGYTF. At the DNA level, the sequence is TGCAGTGCTGGGCCCCAGGGGAGGGGGACCGAAGTCTATGGCTACACCTTC.